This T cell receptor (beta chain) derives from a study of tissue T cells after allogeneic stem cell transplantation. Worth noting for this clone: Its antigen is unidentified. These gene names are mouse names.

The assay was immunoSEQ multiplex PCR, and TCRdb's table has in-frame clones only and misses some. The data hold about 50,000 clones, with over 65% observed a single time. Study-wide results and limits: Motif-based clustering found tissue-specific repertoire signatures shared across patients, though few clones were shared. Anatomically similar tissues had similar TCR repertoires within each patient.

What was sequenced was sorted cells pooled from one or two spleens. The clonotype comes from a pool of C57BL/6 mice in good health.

The covered CDR3 bases are TGTGCAAGCAGCCCCCCTTTGGGGCGTAACCAAGACACCCAGTAC. It codes for CASSPPLGRNQDTQY. The whole CDR3 protein is CASSPPLGRNQDTQYF. The genes are TRBV16 and TRBJ2-5; D assignment may be TRBD1 or TRBD2 (5 bases each). The CDR3 end lies 1 residue beyond the end of the read and is filled in from the germline J gene. V dropped 5 bases and J dropped 0 bases, with 15 bases sitting between them. In germline, CDR1 is SGHSA, CDR2 FRNQAP. The CDR3 consists of 16 residues.